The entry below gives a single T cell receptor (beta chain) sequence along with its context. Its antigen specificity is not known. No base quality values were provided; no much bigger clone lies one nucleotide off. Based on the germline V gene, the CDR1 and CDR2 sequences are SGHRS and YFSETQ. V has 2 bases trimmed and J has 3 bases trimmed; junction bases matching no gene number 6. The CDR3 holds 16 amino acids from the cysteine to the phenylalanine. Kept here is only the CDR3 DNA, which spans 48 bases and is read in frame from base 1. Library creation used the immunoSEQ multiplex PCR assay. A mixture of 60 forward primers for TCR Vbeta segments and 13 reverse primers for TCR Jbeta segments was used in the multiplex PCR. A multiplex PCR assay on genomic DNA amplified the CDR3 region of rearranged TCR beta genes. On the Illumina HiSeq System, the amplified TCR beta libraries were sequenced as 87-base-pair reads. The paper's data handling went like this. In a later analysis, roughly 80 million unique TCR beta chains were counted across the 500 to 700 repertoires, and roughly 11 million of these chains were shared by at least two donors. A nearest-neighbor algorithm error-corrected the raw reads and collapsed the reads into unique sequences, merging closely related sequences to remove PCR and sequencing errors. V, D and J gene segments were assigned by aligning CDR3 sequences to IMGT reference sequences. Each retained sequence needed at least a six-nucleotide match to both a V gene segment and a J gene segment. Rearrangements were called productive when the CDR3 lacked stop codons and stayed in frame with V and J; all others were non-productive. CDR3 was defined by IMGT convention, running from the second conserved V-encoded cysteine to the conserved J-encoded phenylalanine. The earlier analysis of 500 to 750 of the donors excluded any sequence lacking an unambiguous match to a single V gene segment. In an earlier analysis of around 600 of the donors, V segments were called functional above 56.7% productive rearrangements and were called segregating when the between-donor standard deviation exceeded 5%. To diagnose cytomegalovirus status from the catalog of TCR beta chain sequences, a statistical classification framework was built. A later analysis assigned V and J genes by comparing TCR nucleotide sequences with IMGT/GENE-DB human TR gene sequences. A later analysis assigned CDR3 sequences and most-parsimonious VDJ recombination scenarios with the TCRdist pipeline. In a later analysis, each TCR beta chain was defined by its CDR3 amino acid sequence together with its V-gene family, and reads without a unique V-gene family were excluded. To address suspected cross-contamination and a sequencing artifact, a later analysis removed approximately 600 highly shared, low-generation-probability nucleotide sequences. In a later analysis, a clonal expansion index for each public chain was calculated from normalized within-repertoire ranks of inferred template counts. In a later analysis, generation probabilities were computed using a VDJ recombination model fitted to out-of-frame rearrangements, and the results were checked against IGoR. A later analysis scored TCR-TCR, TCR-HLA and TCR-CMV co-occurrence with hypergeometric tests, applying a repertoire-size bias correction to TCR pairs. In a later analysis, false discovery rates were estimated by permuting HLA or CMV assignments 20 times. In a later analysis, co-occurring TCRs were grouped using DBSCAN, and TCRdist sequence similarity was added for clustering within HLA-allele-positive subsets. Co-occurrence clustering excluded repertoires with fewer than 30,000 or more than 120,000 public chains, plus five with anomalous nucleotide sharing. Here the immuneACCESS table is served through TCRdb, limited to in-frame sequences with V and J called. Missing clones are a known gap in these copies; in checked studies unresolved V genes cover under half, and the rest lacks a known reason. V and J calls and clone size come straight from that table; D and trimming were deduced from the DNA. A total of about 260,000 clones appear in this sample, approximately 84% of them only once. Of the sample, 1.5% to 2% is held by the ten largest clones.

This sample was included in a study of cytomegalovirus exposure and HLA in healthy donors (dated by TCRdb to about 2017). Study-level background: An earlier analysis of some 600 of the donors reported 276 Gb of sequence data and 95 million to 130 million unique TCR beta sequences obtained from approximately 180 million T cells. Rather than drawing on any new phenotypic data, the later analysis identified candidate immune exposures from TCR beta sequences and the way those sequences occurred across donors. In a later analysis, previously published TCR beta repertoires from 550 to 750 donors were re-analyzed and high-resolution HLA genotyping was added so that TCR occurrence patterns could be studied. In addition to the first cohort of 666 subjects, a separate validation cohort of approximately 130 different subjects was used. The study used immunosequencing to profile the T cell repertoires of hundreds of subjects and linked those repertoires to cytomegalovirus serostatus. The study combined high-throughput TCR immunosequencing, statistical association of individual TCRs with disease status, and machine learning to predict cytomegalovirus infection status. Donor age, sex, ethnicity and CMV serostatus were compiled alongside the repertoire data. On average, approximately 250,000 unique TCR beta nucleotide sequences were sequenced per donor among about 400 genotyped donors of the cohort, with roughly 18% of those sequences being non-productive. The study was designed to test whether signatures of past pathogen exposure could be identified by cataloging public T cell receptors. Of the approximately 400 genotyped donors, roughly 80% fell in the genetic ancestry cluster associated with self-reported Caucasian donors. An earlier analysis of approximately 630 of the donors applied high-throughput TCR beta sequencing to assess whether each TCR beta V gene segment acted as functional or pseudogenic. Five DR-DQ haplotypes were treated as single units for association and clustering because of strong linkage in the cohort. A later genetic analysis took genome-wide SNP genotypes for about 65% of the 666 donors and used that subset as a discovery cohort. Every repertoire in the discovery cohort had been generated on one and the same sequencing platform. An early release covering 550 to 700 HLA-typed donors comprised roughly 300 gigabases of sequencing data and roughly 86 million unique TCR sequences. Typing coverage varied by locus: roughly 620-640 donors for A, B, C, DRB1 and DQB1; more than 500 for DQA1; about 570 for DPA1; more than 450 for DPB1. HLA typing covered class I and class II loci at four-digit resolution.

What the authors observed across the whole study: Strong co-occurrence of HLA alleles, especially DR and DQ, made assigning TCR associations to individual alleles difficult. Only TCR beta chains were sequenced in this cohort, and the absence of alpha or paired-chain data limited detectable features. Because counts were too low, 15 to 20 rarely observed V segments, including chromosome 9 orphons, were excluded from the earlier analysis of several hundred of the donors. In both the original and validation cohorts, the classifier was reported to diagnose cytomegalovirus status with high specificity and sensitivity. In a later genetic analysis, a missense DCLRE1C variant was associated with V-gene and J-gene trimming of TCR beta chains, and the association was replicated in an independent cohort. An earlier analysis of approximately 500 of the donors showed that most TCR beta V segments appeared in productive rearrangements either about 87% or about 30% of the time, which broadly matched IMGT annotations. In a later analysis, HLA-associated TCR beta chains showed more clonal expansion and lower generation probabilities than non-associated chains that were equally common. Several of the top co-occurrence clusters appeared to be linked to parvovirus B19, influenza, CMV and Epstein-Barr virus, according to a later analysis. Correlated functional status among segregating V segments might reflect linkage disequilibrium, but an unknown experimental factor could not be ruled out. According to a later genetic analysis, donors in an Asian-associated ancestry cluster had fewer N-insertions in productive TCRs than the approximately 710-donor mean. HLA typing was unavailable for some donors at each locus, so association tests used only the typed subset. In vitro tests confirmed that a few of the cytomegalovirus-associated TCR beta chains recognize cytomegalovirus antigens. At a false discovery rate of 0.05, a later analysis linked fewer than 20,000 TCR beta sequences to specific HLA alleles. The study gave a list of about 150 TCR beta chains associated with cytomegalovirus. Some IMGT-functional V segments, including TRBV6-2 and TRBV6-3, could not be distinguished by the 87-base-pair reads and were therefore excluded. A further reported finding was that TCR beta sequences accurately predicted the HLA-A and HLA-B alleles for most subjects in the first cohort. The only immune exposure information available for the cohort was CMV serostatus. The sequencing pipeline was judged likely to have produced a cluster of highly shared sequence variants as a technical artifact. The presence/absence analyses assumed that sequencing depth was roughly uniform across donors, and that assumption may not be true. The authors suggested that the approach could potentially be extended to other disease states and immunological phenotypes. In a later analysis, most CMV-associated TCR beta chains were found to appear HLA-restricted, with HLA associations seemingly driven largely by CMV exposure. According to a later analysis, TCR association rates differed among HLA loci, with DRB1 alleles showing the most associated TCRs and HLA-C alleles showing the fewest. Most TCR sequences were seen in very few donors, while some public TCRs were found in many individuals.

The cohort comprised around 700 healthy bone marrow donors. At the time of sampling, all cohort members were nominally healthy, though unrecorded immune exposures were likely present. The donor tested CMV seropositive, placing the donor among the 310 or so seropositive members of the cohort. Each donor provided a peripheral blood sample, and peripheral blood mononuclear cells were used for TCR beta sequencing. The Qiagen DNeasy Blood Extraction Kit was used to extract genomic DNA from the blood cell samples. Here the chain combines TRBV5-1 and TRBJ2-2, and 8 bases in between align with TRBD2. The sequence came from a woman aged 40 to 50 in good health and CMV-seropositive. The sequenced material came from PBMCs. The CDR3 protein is CASSFSSGHDTGELFF. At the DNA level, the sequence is TGCGCCAGCAGCTTTTCTAGCGGGCACGACACCGGGGAGCTGTTTTTT.